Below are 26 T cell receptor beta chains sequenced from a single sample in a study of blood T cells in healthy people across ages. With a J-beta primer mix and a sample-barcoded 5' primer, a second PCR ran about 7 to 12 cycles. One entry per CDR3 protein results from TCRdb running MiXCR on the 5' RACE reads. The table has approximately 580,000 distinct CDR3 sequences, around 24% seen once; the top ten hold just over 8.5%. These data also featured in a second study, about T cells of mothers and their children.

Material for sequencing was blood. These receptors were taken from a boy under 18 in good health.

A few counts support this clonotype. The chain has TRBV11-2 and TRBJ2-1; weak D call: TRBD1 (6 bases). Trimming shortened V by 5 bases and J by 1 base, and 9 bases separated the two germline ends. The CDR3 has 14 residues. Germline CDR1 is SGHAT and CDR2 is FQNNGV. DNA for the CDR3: TGTGCCAGCAGCGTTGGACAGTCCTACAATGAGCAGTTCTTC. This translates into CASSVGQSYNEQFF.

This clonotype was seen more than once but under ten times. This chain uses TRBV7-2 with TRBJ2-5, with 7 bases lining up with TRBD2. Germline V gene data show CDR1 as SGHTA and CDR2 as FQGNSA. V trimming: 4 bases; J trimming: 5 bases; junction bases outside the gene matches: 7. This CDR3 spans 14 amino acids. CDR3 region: CASSSQISGETQYF. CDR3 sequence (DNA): TGTGCCAGCAGCTCCCAGATTAGCGGGGAGACCCAGTACTTC.

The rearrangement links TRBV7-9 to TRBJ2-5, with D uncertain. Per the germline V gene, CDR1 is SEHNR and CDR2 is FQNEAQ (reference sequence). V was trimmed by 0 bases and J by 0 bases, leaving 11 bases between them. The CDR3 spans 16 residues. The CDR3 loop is CASSLAETLYQETQYF. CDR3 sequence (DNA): TGTGCCAGCAGCTTAGCGGAGACTTTGTACCAAGAGACCCAGTACTTC.

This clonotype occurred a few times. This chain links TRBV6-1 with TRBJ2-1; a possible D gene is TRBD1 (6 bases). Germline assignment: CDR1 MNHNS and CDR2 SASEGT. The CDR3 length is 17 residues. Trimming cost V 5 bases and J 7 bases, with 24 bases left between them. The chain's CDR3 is CASSTRGGLPLGNEQFF. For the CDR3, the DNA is TGTGCCAGCAGTACCAGGGGCGGACTCCCCCTCGGTAATGAGCAGTTCTTC.

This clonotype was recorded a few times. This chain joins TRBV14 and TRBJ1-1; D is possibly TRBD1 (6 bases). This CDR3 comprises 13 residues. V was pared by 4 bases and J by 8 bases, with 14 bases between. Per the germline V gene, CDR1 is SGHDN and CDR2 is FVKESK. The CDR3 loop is CASSPNLDREAFF. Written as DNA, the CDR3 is TGTGCCAGCAGCCCAAACCTGGACAGAGAAGCTTTCTTT.

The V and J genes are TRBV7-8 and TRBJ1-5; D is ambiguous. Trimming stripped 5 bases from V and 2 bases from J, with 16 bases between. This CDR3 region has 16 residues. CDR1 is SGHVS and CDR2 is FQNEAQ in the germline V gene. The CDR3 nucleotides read TGTGCCAGCAGCGCCCAGAGGGCGCGTGGCAATCAGCCCCAGCATTTT. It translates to CASSAQRARGNQPQHF.

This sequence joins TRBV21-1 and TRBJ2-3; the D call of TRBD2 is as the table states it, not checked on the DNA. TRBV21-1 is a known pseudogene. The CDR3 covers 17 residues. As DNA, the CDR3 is TGTGCCATACTCGGGAGGGACCACCTCCCTTGCGCAGATACGCAGTATTTT. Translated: CAILGRDHLPCADTQYF.

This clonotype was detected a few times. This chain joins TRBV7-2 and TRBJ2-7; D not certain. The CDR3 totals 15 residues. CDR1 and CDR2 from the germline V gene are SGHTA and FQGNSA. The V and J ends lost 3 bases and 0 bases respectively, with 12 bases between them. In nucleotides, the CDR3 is TGTGCCAGCAGCTTCCGGTACACCTTCTCCTACGAGCAGTACTTC. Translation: CASSFRYTFSYEQYF.

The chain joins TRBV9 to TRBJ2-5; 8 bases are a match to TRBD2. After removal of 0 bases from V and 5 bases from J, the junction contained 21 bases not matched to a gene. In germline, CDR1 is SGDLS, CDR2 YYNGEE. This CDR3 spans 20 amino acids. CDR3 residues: CASSVGNGRALAHSKETQYF. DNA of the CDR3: TGTGCCAGCAGCGTAGGGAACGGGAGGGCCTTGGCACACTCCAAGGAGACCCAGTACTTC.

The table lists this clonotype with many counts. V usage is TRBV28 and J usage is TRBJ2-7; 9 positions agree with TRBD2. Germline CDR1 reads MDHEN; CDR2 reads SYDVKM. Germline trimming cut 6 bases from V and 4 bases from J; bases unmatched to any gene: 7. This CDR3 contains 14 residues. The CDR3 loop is CASRGTSPQYEQYF. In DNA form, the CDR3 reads TGTGCCAGCAGGGGGACTAGCCCACAATACGAGCAGTACTTC.

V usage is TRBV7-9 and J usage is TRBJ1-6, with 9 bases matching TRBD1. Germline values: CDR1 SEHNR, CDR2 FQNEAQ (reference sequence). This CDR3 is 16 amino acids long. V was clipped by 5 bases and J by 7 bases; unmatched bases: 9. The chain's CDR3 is CASSLTGGAENSPLHF. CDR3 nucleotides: TGTGCCAGCAGCCTAACAGGGGGCGCGGAAAATTCACCCCTCCACTTT.

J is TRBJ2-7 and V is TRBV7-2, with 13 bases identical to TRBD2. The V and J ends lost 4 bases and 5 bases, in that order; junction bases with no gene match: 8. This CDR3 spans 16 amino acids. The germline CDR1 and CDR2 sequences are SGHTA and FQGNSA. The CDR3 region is CASSYAGTSGKDEQYF. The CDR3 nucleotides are TGTGCCAGCAGCTACGCCGGGACTAGCGGGAAAGACGAGCAGTACTTC.

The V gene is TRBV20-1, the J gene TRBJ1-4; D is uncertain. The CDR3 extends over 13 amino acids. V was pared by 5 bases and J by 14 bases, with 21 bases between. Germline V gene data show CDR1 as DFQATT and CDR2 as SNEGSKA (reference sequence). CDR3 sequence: CSASSLTRAKLFF. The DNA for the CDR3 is TGCAGTGCTTCCAGCCTGACTAGGGCCAAGCTGTTTTTT.

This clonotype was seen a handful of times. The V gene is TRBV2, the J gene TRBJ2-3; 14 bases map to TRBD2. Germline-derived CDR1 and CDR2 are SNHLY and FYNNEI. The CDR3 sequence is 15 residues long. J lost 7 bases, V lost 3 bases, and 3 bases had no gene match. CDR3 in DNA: TGTGCCAGCAGTGAGGGGACTAGCGGGGGCAATACGCAGTATTTT. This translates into CASSEGTSGGNTQYF.

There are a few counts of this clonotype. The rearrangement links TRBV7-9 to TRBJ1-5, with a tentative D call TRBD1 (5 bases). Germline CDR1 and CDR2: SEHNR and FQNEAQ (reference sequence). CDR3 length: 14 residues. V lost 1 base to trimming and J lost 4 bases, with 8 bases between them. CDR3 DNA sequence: TGTGCCAGCAGCTTAGGAGGGGAGAATCAGCCCCAGCATTTT. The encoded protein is CASSLGGENQPQHF.

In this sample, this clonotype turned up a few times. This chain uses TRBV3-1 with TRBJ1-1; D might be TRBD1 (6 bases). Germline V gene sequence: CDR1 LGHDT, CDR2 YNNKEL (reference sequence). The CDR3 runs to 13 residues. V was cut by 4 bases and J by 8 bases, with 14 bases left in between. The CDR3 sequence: CASSRRDISEAFF. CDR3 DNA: TGTGCCAGCAGCCGGAGGGACATCTCGGAAGCTTTCTTT.

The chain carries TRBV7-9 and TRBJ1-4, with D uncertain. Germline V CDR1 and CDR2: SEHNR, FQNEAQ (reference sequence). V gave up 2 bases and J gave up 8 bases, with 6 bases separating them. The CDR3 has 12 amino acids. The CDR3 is CASSLKLEKLFF. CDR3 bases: TGTGCCAGCAGCTTAAAACTCGAAAAACTGTTTTTT.

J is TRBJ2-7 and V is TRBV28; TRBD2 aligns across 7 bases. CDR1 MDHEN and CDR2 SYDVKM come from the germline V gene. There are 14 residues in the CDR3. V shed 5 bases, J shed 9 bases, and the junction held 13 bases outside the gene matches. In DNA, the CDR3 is TGTGCCAGCAGTCAACTAGCGACGGGCGTCGGGCAGTACTTC. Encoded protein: CASSQLATGVGQYF.

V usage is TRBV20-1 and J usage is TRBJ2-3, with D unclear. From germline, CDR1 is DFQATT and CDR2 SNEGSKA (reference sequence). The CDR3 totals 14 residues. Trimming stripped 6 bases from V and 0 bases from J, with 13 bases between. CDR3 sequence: CSAETVTSTDTQYF. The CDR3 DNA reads TGCAGTGCGGAAACAGTGACCAGCACAGATACGCAGTATTTT.

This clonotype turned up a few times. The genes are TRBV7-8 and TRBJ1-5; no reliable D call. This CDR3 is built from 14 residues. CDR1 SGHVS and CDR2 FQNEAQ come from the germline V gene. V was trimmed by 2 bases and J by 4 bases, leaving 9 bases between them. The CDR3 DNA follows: TGTGCCAGCAGCTTAAGACCGCCGAATCAGCCCCAGCATTTT. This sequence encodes CASSLRPPNQPQHF. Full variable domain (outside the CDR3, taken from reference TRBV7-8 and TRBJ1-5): GAGVSQSPRYKVAKRGQDVALRCDPISGHVSLFWYQQALGQGPEFLTYFQNEAQLDKSGLPSDRFFAERPEGSVSTLKIQRTQQEDSAVYLCASSLRPPNQPQHFGDGTRLSIL.

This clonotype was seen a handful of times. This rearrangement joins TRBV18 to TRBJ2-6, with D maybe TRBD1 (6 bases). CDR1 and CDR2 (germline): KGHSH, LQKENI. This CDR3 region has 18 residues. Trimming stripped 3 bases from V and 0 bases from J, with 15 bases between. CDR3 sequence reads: CASSPTGSRLSGANVLTF. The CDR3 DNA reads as TGTGCCAGCTCACCTACAGGGTCCCGTCTCTCTGGGGCCAACGTCCTGACTTTC.

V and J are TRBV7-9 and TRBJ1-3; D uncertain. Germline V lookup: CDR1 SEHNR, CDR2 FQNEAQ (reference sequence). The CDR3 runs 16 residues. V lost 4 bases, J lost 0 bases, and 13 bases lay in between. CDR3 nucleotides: TGTGCCAGCAGCTACCGACCCGTAAGCTCTGGAAACACCATATATTTT. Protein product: CASSYRPVSSGNTIYF.

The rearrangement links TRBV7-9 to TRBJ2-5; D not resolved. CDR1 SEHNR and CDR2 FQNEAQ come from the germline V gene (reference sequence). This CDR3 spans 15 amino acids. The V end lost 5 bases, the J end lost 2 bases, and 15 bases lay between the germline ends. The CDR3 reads CASSAIGLGQETQYF. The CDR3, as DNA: TGTGCCAGCAGCGCCATCGGGTTGGGGCAAGAGACCCAGTACTTC. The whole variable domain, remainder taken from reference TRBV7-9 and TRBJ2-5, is DTGVSQNPRHKITKRGQNVTFRCDPISEHNRLYWYRQTLGQGPEFLTYFQNEAQLEKSRLLSDRFSAERPKGSFSTLEIQRTEQGDSAMYLCASSAIGLGQETQYFGPGTRLLVL.

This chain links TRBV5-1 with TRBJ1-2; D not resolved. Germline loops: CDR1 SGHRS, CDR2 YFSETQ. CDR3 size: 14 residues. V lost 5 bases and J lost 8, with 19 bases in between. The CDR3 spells CASRSGGGGYGYTF. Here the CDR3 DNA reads TGCGCCAGCAGGTCCGGAGGCGGTGGCTACGGCTACACCTTC.

The CDR3 DNA reads as TGTGCCACCAGCAGAGATCCGGATTCTGGGGCCAACGTCCTGACTTTC. Translation gives CATSRDPDSGANVLTF. The J gene is TRBJ2-6, the V gene TRBV15; no firm D call. The CDR3 is 16 amino acids. Germline V gene data show CDR1 as LNHNV and CDR2 as YYDKDF (reference sequence). V was cut by 0 bases and J by 1 base, with 7 bases left in between.

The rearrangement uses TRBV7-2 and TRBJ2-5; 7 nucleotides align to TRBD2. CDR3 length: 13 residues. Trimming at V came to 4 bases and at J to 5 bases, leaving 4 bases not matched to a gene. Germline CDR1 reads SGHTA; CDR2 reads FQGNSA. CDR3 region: CASSSTSAETQYF. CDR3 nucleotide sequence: TGTGCCAGCAGCTCAACTAGCGCCGAGACCCAGTACTTC.